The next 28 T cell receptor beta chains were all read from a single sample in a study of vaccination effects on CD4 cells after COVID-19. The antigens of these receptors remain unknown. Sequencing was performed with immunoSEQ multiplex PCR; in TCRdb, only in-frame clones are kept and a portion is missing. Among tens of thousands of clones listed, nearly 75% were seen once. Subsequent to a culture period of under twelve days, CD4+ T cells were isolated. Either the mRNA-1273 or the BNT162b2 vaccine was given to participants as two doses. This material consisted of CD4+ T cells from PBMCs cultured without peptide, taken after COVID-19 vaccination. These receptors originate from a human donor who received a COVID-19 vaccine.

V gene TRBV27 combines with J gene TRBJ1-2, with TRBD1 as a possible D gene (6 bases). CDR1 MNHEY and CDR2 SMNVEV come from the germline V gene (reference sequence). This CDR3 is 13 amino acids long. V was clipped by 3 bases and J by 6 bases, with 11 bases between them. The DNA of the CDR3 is TGTGCCAGCAGTTTTCTGGCAGGGGATGGCTACACCTTC. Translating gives CASSFLAGDGYTF.

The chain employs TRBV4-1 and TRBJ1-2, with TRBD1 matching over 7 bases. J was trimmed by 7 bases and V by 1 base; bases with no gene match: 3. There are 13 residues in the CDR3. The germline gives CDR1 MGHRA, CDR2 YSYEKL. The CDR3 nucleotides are TGCGCCAGCAGCCAAGGGGACAGCCCTGGCTACACCTTC. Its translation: CASSQGDSPGYTF.

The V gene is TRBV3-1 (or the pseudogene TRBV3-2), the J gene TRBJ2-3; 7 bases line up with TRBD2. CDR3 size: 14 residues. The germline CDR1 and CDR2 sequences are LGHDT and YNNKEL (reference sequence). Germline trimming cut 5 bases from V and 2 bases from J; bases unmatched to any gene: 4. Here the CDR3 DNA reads TGTGCCAGCAGCGACCAGCGGGACACAGATACGCAGTATTTT. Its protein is CASSDQRDTDTQYF.

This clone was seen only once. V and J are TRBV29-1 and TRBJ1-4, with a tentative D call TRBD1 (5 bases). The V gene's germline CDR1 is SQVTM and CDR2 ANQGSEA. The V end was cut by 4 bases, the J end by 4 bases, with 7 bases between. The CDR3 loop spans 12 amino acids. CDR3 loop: CSVGQFNEKLFF. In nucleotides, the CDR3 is TGCAGCGTTGGACAGTTTAATGAAAAACTGTTTTTT.

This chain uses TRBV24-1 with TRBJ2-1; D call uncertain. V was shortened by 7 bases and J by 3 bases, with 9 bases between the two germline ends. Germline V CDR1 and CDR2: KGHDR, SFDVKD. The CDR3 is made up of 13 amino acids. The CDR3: CATRLDGYNEQFF. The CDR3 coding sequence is TGTGCCACCAGACTGGACGGCTACAATGAGCAGTTCTTC.

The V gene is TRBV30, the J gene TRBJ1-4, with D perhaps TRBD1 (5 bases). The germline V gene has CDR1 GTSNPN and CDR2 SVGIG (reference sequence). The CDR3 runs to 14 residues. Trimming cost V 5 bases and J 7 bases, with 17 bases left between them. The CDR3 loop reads CAWESRSGAEKLFF. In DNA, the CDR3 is TGTGCCTGGGAGTCCCGAAGCGGGGCTGAAAAACTGTTTTTT.

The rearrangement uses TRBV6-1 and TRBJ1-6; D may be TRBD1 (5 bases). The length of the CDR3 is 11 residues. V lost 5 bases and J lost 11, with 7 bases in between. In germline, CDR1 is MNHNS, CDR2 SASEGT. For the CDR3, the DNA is TGTGCCAGCAGTAAGGGGACACCCCTCCACTTT. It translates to CASSKGTPLHF.

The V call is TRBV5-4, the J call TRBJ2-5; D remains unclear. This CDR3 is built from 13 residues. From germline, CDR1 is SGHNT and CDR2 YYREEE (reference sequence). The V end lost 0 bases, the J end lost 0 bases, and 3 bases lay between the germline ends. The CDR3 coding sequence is TGTGCCAGCAGCTTGGAACACCAAGAGACCCAGTACTTC. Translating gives CASSLEHQETQYF.

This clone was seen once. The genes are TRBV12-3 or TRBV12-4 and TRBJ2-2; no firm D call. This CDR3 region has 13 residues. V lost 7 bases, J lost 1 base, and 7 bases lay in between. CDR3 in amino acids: CASTRRNTGELFF. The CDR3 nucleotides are TGTGCCAGCACCCGGAGGAACACCGGGGAGCTGTTTTTT.

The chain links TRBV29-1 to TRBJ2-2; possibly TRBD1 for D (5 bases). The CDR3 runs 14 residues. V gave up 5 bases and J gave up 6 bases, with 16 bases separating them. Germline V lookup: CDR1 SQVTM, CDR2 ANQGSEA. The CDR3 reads CSVSGPLGAGELFF. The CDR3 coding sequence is TGCAGCGTTTCAGGGCCGCTCGGCGCCGGGGAGCTGTTTTTT.

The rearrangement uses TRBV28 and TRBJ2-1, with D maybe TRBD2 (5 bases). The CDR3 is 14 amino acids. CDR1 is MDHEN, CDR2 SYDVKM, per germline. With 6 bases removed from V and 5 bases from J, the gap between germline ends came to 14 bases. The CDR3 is CASRLPGTNNEQFF. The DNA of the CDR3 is TGTGCCAGCAGACTACCGGGAACAAACAATGAGCAGTTCTTC.

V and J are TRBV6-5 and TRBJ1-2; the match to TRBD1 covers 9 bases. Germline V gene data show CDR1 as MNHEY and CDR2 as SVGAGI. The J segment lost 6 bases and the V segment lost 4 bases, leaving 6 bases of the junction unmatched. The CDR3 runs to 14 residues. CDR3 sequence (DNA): TGTGCCAGCAGTTCCCCGGACAGGGGCAATGGCTACACCTTC. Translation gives CASSSPDRGNGYTF.

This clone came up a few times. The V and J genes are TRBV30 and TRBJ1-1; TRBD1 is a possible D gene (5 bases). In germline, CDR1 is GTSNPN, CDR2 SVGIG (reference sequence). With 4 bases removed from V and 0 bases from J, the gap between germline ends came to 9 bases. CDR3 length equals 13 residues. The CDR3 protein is CAWKGPLNTEAFF. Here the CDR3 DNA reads TGTGCCTGGAAGGGACCTTTGAACACTGAAGCTTTCTTT. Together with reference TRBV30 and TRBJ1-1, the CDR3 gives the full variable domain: SQTIHQWPATLVQPVGSPLSLECTVEGTSNPNLYWYRQAAGRGLQLLFYSVGIGQISSEVPQNLSASRPQDRQFILSSKKLLLSDSGFYLCAWKGPLNTEAFFGQGTRLTVV.

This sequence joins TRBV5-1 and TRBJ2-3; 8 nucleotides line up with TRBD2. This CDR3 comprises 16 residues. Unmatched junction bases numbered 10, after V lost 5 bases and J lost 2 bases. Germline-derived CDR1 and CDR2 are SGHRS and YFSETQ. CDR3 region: CASRLGAGGFTDTQYF. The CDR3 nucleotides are TGCGCCAGCAGGCTTGGGGCGGGGGGTTTCACAGATACGCAGTATTTT.

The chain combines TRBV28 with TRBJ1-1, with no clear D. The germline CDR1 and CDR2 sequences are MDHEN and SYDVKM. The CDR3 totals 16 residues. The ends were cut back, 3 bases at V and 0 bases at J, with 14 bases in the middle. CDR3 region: CASSLASDGMNTEAFF. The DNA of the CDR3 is TGTGCCAGCAGTTTGGCCTCAGACGGCATGAACACTGAAGCTTTCTTT.

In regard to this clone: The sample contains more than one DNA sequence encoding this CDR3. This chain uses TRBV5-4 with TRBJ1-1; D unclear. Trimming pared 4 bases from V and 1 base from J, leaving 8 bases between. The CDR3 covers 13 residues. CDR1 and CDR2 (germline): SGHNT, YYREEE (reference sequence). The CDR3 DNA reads TGTGCCAGCAGCCGAGACGGGAACACTGAAGCTTTCTTT. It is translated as CASSRDGNTEAFF. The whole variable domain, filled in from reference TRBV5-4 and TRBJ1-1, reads ETGVTQSPTHLIKTRGQQVTLRCSSQSGHNTVSWYQQALGQGPQFIFQYYREEENGRGNFPPRFSGLQFPNYSSELNVNALELDDSALYLCASSRDGNTEAFFGQGTRLTVV.

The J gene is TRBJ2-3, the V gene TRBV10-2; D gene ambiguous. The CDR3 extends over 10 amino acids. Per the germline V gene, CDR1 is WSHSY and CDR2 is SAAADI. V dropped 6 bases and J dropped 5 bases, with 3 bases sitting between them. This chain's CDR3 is CASRKDTQYF. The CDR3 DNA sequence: TGCGCCAGCAGGAAAGATACGCAGTATTTT.

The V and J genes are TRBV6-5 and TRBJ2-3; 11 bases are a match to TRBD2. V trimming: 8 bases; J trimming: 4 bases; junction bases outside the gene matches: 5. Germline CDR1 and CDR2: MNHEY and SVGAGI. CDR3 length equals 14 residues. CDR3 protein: CASLSGGAADTQYF. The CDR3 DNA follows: TGTGCCAGCCTTAGCGGGGGGGCGGCAGATACGCAGTATTTT.

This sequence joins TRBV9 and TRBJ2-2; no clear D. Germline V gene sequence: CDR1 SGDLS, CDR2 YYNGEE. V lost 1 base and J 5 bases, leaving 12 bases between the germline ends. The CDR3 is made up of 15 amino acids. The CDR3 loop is CASSVRTDPTGELFF. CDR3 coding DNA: TGTGCCAGCAGCGTAAGAACAGACCCAACCGGGGAGCTGTTTTTT. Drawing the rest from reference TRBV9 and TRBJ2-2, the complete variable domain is DSGVTQTPKHLITATGQRVTLRCSPRSGDLSVYWYQQSLDQGLQFLIQYYNGEERAKGNILERFSAQQFPDLHSELNLSSLELGDSALYFCASSVRTDPTGELFFGEGSRLTVL.

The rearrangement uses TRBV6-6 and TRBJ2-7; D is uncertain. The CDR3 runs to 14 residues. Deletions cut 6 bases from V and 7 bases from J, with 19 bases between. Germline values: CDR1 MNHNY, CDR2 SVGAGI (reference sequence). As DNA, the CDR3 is TGTGCCAGCAGGGTTGGGTCTGCCTCGTTGGAGCAGTACGTC. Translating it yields CASRVGSASLEQYV.

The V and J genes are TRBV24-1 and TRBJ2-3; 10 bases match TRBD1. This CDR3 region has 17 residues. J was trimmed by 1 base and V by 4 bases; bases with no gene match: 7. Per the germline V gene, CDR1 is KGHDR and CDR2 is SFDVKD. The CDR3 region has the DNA TGTGCCACCAGTGAATTGGGACAGGGGCTTGGCACAGATACGCAGTATTTT. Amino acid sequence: CATSELGQGLGTDTQYF.

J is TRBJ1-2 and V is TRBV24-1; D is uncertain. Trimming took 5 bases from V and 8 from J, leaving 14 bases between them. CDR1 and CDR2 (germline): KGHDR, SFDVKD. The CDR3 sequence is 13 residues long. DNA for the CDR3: TGTGCCACCAGTGCAACCCGAGCCTACGGCTACACCTTC. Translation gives CATSATRAYGYTF.

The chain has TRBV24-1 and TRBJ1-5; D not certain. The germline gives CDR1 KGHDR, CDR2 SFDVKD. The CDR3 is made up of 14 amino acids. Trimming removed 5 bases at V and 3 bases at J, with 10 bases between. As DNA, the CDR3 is TGTGCCACCAGTGTACGGGATTTCAATCAGCCCCAGCATTTT. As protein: CATSVRDFNQPQHF.

CDR3 coding DNA: TGCGCCAGCAGCCCTCGACAGGGAATGAACACTGAAGCTTTCTTT. Translated, it gives CASSPRQGMNTEAFF. This chain joins TRBV4-1 and TRBJ1-1; TRBD1 matches at 7 bases. The CDR3 sequence is 15 residues long. Germline V gene data show CDR1 as MGHRA and CDR2 as YSYEKL. V trimming: 4 bases; J trimming: 0 bases; junction bases outside the gene matches: 5.

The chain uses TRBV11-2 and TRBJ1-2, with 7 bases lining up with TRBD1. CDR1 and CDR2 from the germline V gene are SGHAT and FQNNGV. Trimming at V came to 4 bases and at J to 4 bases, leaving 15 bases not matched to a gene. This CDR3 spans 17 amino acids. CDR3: CASSSQGGVRTAYGYTF. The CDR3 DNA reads TGTGCCAGCAGCTCCCAGGGGGGAGTGCGGACAGCCTATGGCTACACCTTC.

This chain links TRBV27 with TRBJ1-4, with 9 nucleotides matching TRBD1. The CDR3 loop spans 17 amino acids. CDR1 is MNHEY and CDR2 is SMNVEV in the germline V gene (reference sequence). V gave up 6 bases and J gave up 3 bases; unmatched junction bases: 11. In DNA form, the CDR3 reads TGTGCCAGCAGCTTCAAACAGGGGGCAAGGGCTAATGAAAAACTGTTTTTT. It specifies CASSFKQGARANEKLFF.

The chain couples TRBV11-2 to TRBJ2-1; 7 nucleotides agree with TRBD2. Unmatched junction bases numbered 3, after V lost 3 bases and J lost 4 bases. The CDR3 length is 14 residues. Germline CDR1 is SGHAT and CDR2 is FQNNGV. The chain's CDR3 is CASSFVGGYNEQFF. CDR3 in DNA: TGTGCCAGCAGCTTTGTGGGGGGGTACAATGAGCAGTTCTTC.

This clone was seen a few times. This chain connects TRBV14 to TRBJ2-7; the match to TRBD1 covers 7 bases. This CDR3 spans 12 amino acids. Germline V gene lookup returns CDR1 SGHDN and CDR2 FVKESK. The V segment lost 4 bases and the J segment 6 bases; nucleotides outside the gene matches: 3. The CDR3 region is CASSLRTGEQYV. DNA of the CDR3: TGTGCCAGCAGCCTCCGGACAGGCGAGCAGTACGTC.